The following is a T cell receptor (beta chain) sequence with its context. This clone's antigen is unknown. No much larger clone exists at a distance of one base, and base qualities are not known. These data belong to a study of cytomegalovirus exposure and HLA in healthy donors (dated by TCRdb to about 2017). With regard to the full study: In an earlier analysis of approximately 640 of the donors, under 300 Gb of sequence data and 90 million to 120 million unique TCR beta sequences from about 190 million T cells were reported. Of the approximately 400 genotyped donors, 80% to 90% were placed in the genetic ancestry cluster associated with self-reported Caucasian donors. Typing coverage differed by locus: A, B, C, DRB1 and DQB1 were typed in about 620-630 donors, DQA1 in about 500, DPA1 in nearly 610, and DPB1 in approximately 450. In addition to the first cohort of 666 subjects, a separate validation cohort of 120 different subjects was used. To decide whether each TCR beta V gene segment behaved as functional or pseudogenic, an earlier analysis of approximately 590 of the donors relied on high-throughput TCR beta sequencing. Roughly five DR-DQ haplotypes were handled as single units for association and clustering, since linkage in the cohort was strong. The T cell repertoires of several hundred subjects were profiled by immunosequencing and related to cytomegalovirus serostatus. The study aimed to test whether cataloging public T cell receptors could reveal signatures of past pathogen exposure. Alongside the repertoire data, information on donor age, sex, ethnicity and CMV serostatus was compiled. HLA typing included class I and class II loci at four-digit resolution. In the later analysis, no new phenotypic data were used to find candidate immune exposures; instead, reliance was placed on TCR beta sequences and their occurrence across donors. Approximately 310 gigabases of sequencing data and approximately 84 million unique TCR sequences were included in an early release covering around 650 HLA-typed donors. On average, roughly 200,000 unique TCR beta nucleotide sequences were sequenced per donor among a few hundred genotyped donors of the cohort, with roughly a sixth of those sequences being non-productive. The study combined high-throughput TCR immunosequencing, statistical association of individual TCRs with disease status, and machine learning to predict cytomegalovirus infection status. A later genetic analysis took genome-wide SNP genotypes for about 55% of the roughly 700 donors and used that subset as a discovery cohort. All discovery cohort repertoires had been generated on a single sequencing platform. To study patterns of TCR occurrence, a later analysis re-analyzed previously published TCR beta repertoires from around 700 donors and added high-resolution HLA genotyping. Overall results and qualifications from the work: The presence/absence analyses assumed that sequencing depth was roughly uniform across donors, and that assumption may not be true. Several of the top co-occurrence clusters appeared to be linked to parvovirus B19, influenza, CMV and Epstein-Barr virus, according to a later analysis. While some public TCRs were present in many individuals, most TCR sequences turned up only very rarely across donors. It was suggested by the authors that the approach could potentially be generalized to other disease states and immunological phenotypes. Assigning TCR associations to individual alleles was difficult when HLA alleles, especially DR and DQ, strongly co-occurred. An earlier analysis of approximately 570 of the donors showed that most TCR beta V segments appeared in productive rearrangements either about 90% or about 30% of the time, which broadly matched IMGT annotations. A total of some 180 TCR beta chains were listed by the study as associated with cytomegalovirus. V-gene and J-gene trimming of TCR beta chains was associated with a missense DCLRE1C variant in a later genetic analysis, and the association was replicated in an independent cohort. A later analysis associated roughly 17,000 TCR beta sequences with specific HLA alleles at a false discovery rate of 0.05. Some IMGT-functional V segments, including TRBV6-2 and TRBV6-3, could not be distinguished by the 87-base-pair reads and were therefore excluded. According to a later analysis, TCR association rates differed among HLA loci, with DRB1 alleles showing the most associated TCRs and HLA-C alleles showing the fewest. In both the original and validation cohorts, the classifier was reported to diagnose cytomegalovirus status with high specificity and sensitivity. Immune exposure information for the cohort was limited to CMV serostatus. A further reported finding was that TCR beta sequences accurately predicted the HLA-A and HLA-B alleles for most subjects in the first cohort. Most CMV-associated TCR beta chains appeared to be HLA-restricted in a later analysis, and the HLA associations seemed to be driven largely by CMV exposure. In a later analysis, HLA-associated TCR beta chains showed more clonal expansion and lower generation probabilities than non-associated chains that were equally common. According to a later genetic analysis, donors in an Asian-associated ancestry cluster had fewer N-insertions in productive TCRs than the approximately 630-donor mean. A cluster of highly shared sequence variants was judged likely to represent a technical artifact of the sequencing pipeline. Because counts were too low, roughly 16 rarely observed V segments, including chromosome 9 orphons, were excluded from the earlier analysis of 587 of the donors. Only TCR beta chains were sequenced in this cohort, and the absence of alpha or paired-chain data limited detectable features. Because some donors lacked HLA typing at each locus, the association tests relied only on the typed subset. Linkage disequilibrium might explain the correlated functional status among segregating V segments, but an unknown experimental factor could not be excluded. In vitro tests confirmed that a few of the cytomegalovirus-associated TCR beta chains recognize cytomegalovirus antigens.

The library came from the immunoSEQ multiplex PCR assay. The multiplex PCR relied on a mix of 60 forward primers for TCR Vbeta segments and 13 reverse primers for TCR Jbeta segments. A multiplex PCR assay on genomic DNA amplified the CDR3 region of rearranged TCR beta genes. The amplified TCR beta libraries were sequenced on the Illumina HiSeq System as 87-base-pair reads. Per the authors' processing: A later analysis tallied roughly 76 million unique TCR beta chains across the 666 repertoires, and some 10 million of those chains were shared by two or more donors. To remove PCR and sequencing errors, raw reads were error-corrected and collapsed into unique sequences using a nearest-neighbor algorithm that merged closely related sequences. V, D and J gene segments were assigned by aligning CDR3 sequences to IMGT reference sequences. For a sequence to be retained, at least a six-nucleotide match to both a V gene segment and a J gene segment was required. Rearrangements were called productive when the CDR3 lacked stop codons and stayed in frame with V and J; all others were non-productive. CDR3 was defined according to IMGT convention as the region running from the second conserved V-encoded cysteine to the conserved J-encoded phenylalanine. In an earlier analysis of more than 550 of the donors, sequences lacking an unambiguous match to a single V gene segment were excluded. An earlier analysis of 587 of the donors called V segments functional above 56.7% productive rearrangements and segregating when the between-donor standard deviation exceeded 5%. A statistical classification framework was developed to diagnose cytomegalovirus status using the catalog of TCR beta chain sequences. A later analysis assigned V and J genes by comparing TCR nucleotide sequences with IMGT/GENE-DB human TR gene sequences. In a later analysis, CDR3 sequences and most-parsimonious VDJ recombination scenarios were assigned using the TCRdist pipeline. In a later analysis, every TCR beta chain was defined by the combination of its CDR3 amino acid sequence and its V-gene family, and reads without a unique V-gene family were dropped. As a way to deal with suspected cross-contamination and a sequencing artifact, a later analysis dropped 592 nucleotide sequences that were highly shared and had low generation probability. For each public chain, a later analysis derived a clonal expansion index from normalized ranks of inferred template counts within each repertoire. Generation probabilities in a later analysis came from a VDJ recombination model fitted to out-of-frame rearrangements, and those results were checked against IGoR. In a later analysis, TCR-TCR, TCR-HLA and TCR-CMV co-occurrence was scored with hypergeometric tests, and a repertoire-size bias correction was applied to TCR pairs. To estimate false discovery rates, a later analysis permuted the HLA or CMV assignments 20 times. In a later analysis, co-occurring TCRs were grouped with DBSCAN, and TCRdist sequence similarity was added when clustering was performed within HLA-allele-positive subsets. Co-occurrence clustering excluded repertoires with fewer than 30,000 or more than 120,000 public chains, plus five with anomalous nucleotide sharing. TCRdb took over this immuneACCESS table, retaining in-frame rearrangements with V and J assigned. Such tables are incomplete; in checked studies, under half of the missing clones stem from an unresolved V gene, and the remainder is unexplained. Clone size and V and J calls were adopted from that table, with D and trimming inferred from the DNA. The sample profile shows some 180,000 clones; 76% of them were found once. The ten top clones hold about 1.5% of the sample.

V is reduced by 6 bases and J by 4 bases, leaving a spacing of 19 bases between them. Spanning cysteine to phenylalanine, the CDR3 consists of 15 amino acids. The read is trimmed to its CDR3 DNA, 45 bases read in frame from base 1. Taken from the germline V gene, the CDR1 and CDR2 loops are SGHRS and YFSETQ. The cohort comprised hundreds of healthy bone marrow donors. All cohort members were sampled while nominally healthy, although unrecorded immune exposures were likely present. The donor tested CMV seronegative, placing the donor among the 350 or so seronegative members of the cohort. A peripheral blood sample was provided by each donor, and peripheral blood mononuclear cells were used for TCR beta sequencing. The Qiagen DNeasy Blood Extraction Kit was used to extract genomic DNA from the blood cell samples.

Here the chain combines TRBV5-1 and TRBJ1-1; a weak D assignment points to TRBD1 (5 bases agree). The sample taken for sequencing was PBMCs. The sequence was collected from a man younger than 30 in good health and CMV-seronegative. The nucleotide sequence reads as follows: TGCGCCAGCACTCCCTCTAGGAGGGGATTCACTGAAGCTTTCTTT. This is translated as CASTPSRRGFTEAFF.